Shown below are 30 T cell receptor beta chains from a single sample sequenced in a study of blood T cell repertoires in COVID-19. Clones were read by immunoSEQ multiplex PCR, and TCRdb kept only the in-frame ones, dropping some. The sample contains about 160,000 clones, 80% to 95% of which appear only once. The sequencing input was peripheral blood. Source of these receptors: a woman aged 45-65 years with acute or convalescent COVID-19.

The genes are TRBV5-1 and TRBJ1-3; tentative D call: TRBD1 (6 bases). Per germline, CDR1 SGHRS and CDR2 YFSETQ. Trimming left V 7 bases short and J 1 base short, with 15 bases between. The CDR3 is 15 residues long. CDR3 protein: CASRTGWGSGNTIYF. The CDR3 nucleotides read TGCGCCAGCCGTACAGGGTGGGGGTCTGGAAACACCATATATTTT.

V is TRBV5-4 and J is TRBJ1-2; tentative D call: TRBD1 (5 bases). The germline V gene has CDR1 SGHNT and CDR2 YYREEE (reference sequence). This CDR3 is 14 amino acids long. Trimming left V 4 bases short and J 6 bases short, with 16 bases between. Here the CDR3 DNA reads TGTGCCAGCAGCACCTCCGGGGGGAGGGATGGCTACACCTTC. It is translated as CASSTSGGRDGYTF. The entire variable domain, with the rest obtained from reference TRBV5-4 and TRBJ1-2, is as follows: ETGVTQSPTHLIKTRGQQVTLRCSSQSGHNTVSWYQQALGQGPQFIFQYYREEENGRGNFPPRFSGLQFPNYSSELNVNALELDDSALYLCASSTSGGRDGYTFGSGTRLTVV.

The chain has TRBV6-5 and TRBJ2-3, with D possibly being TRBD1 (5 bases). The CDR3 length is 12 residues. CDR1 and CDR2 (germline): MNHEY, SVGAGI. The V end lost 5 bases, the J end lost 5 bases, and 8 bases lay between the germline ends. The chain's CDR3 is CASSQGIDTQYF. The DNA of the CDR3 is TGTGCCAGCAGTCAGGGAATAGATACGCAGTATTTT.

The chain recombines TRBV19 with TRBJ2-7, with D possibly TRBD1 on 6 matching bases. Germline V CDR1 and CDR2: LNHDA, SQIVND (reference sequence). V was shortened by 5 bases and J by 5 bases, with 13 bases between the two germline ends. This CDR3 has 13 amino acids. This CDR3 is CASSPRTVNEQYF. The CDR3 region has the DNA TGTGCCAGTAGTCCCAGGACAGTGAACGAGCAGTACTTC.

The chain combines TRBV9 with TRBJ2-2; the D is unclear. Germline CDR1 is SGDLS and CDR2 is YYNGEE. The V gene lost 3 bases and the J gene lost 6 bases, with 15 bases spanning the gap. CDR3 length equals 15 residues. The CDR3 DNA sequence: TGTGCCAGCAGCGGAACTCCGAGGTCATCCGGGGAGCTGTTTTTT. Its protein is CASSGTPRSSGELFF. The whole variable domain, filled in from reference TRBV9 and TRBJ2-2, reads DSGVTQTPKHLITATGQRVTLRCSPRSGDLSVYWYQQSLDQGLQFLIQYYNGEERAKGNILERFSAQQFPDLHSELNLSSLELGDSALYFCASSGTPRSSGELFFGEGSRLTVL.

This chain connects TRBV6-6 to TRBJ1-2, with D uncertain. The CDR3 totals 13 residues. The germline CDR1 and CDR2 sequences are MNHNY and SVGAGI (reference sequence). With 2 bases removed from V and 4 bases from J, the gap between germline ends came to 8 bases. CDR3 protein: CASSYEGLYGYTF. The CDR3 nucleotides read TGTGCCAGCAGTTACGAGGGTCTCTATGGCTACACCTTC.

The sample holds a few counts of this clone. The gene calls are TRBV7-9 and TRBJ2-2; weak D call: TRBD1 (6 bases). The germline V gene encodes CDR1 SEHNR and CDR2 FQNEAQ (reference sequence). The CDR3 is 15 residues long. V lost 10 bases and J 3 bases, leaving 18 bases between the germline ends. For the CDR3, the DNA is TGTGCCACCCCTTTGGGGGCCCAGGACACCGGGGAGCTGTTTTTT. It specifies CATPLGAQDTGELFF.

This clone was counted at least ten times. The CDR3 DNA sequence: TGTGCCATCAGTGCCACAGGGGCTACCGGGGAGCTGTTTTTT. Translating it yields CAISATGATGELFF. The gene calls are TRBV10-3 and TRBJ2-2; 7 bases are a match to TRBD1. CDR1 ENHRY and CDR2 SYGVKD come from the germline V gene. The CDR3 spans 14 residues. V dropped 4 bases and J dropped 5; count of bases not matched to a gene: 4.

This clone was observed once. This rearrangement joins TRBV7-7 to TRBJ1-5; 7 positions agree with TRBD1. CDR1 is SSHAT, CDR2 FNYEAQ, per germline (reference sequence). V dropped 1 base and J dropped 0; count of bases not matched to a gene: 12. The CDR3 covers 19 residues. CDR3 residues: CASSLVFCDRAYSNQPQHF. The CDR3 nucleotides read TGTGCCAGCAGCTTAGTGTTCTGCGACAGGGCCTATAGCAATCAGCCCCAGCATTTT.

CDR3 amino acids: CASSEDSVPGAFF. CDR3 in DNA: TGTGCCAGCAGTGAAGATAGTGTCCCCGGGGCTTTCTTT. The chain combines TRBV2 with TRBJ1-1; the D is unclear. The CDR3 has 13 amino acids. Germline V gene sequence: CDR1 SNHLY, CDR2 FYNNEI. The germline V and J ends were trimmed by 1 base and 11 bases, with 14 bases remaining between them.

This chain links TRBV2 with TRBJ1-6; D might be TRBD1 (5 bases). CDR1 and CDR2 (germline): SNHLY, FYNNEI. The V gene lost 8 bases and the J gene lost 7 bases, with 15 bases spanning the gap. The CDR3 spans 14 residues. CDR3 DNA: TGTGCCAGCGGTTTCGCAGGGTACAATTCACCCCTCCACTTT. Translating it yields CASGFAGYNSPLHF.

The chain carries TRBV7-9 and TRBJ2-7; possibly TRBD1 for D (6 bases). Trimming cost V 3 bases and J 1 base, with 16 bases left between them. This CDR3 is 16 amino acids long. The germline V gene has CDR1 SEHNR and CDR2 FQNEAQ (reference sequence). CDR3 coding DNA: TGTGCCAGCAGCTTCGTTTCAGGGGAAGCATCCTACGAGCAGTACTTC. Its protein product is CASSFVSGEASYEQYF.

J is TRBJ2-3 and V is TRBV9; 9 bases map to TRBD2. The V gene end was trimmed by 6 bases and the J gene end by 3 bases; junction bases not matched to a gene: 5. The length of the CDR3 is 14 residues. Germline V gene lookup returns CDR1 SGDLS and CDR2 YYNGEE. The CDR3 nucleotides are TGTGCCAGCACGGCGGGAGGGATTACAGATACGCAGTATTTT. Its translation is CASTAGGITDTQYF.

The rearrangement links TRBV2 to TRBJ1-1, with D tentatively TRBD1 (5 bases). Germline CDR1 reads SNHLY; CDR2 reads FYNNEI. This CDR3 comprises 14 residues. V was shortened by 3 bases and J by 1 base, with 9 bases between the two germline ends. CDR3 region: CASSDGGKNTEAFF. The CDR3 region has the DNA TGTGCCAGCAGTGACGGGGGGAAGAACACTGAAGCTTTCTTT.

This chain connects TRBV21-1 to TRBJ2-4; TRBD2 was called by the table and not checked on the DNA. TRBV21-1 is a recognized pseudogene. The CDR3 runs 15 residues. CDR3 nucleotide sequence: TGTGCCAGCAGCAACACGGGGACGTGGGGAGGTATTCAGTACTTC. This encodes CASSNTGTWGGIQYF.

The genes are TRBV28 and TRBJ1-6; a possible D gene is TRBD1 (5 bases). Germline V gene sequence: CDR1 MDHEN, CDR2 SYDVKM. The V end was cut by 2 bases, the J end by 2 bases, with 7 bases between. The CDR3 sequence is 15 residues long. CDR3 sequence (DNA): TGTGCCAGCAGTTTAAGACAGACCTATAATTCACCCCTCCACTTT. Residues: CASSLRQTYNSPLHF.

The chain uses TRBV7-2 and TRBJ2-7; TRBD1 aligns across 8 bases. With 1 base clipped from V and 6 bases from J, the junction kept 5 bases outside the gene matches. Germline V gives CDR1 SGHTA, CDR2 FQGNSA. This CDR3 spans 14 amino acids. The CDR3 sequence is CASSLGVRGREQYF. In DNA form, the CDR3 reads TGTGCCAGCAGCTTAGGTGTCAGGGGGCGCGAGCAGTACTTC.

The J gene is TRBJ2-5, the V gene TRBV6-5; possible D gene TRBD1, 6 bases. The CDR3 totals 13 residues. Trimming cost V 6 bases and J 2 bases, with 10 bases left between them. Germline loops: CDR1 MNHEY, CDR2 SVGAGI. For the CDR3, the DNA is TGTGCCAGCAGGGGGGCAGTACAAGAGACCCAGTACTTC. Its protein product is CASRGAVQETQYF.

V is TRBV28 and J is TRBJ1-1; D possibly corresponds to TRBD1 (5 bases). From germline, CDR1 is MDHEN and CDR2 SYDVKM. The CDR3 is 11 amino acids. The ends were cut back, 6 bases at V and 11 bases at J, with 13 bases in the middle. The CDR3 nucleotides are TGTGCCAGCAGCGGGGGATTTGGGGCTTTCTTT. Its protein is CASSGGFGAFF.

The rearrangement joins TRBV19 to TRBJ2-7, with D possibly matching TRBD2 (6 bases). The V gene lost 10 bases and the J gene lost 3 bases, with 19 bases spanning the gap. There are 14 residues in the CDR3. Germline loops: CDR1 LNHDA, CDR2 SQIVND (reference sequence). The chain's CDR3 is CATSPGPGGYEQYF. The CDR3 nucleotides are TGTGCCACCTCACCGGGACCCGGGGGCTACGAGCAGTACTTC.

The sample holds one count of this clone. The chain has TRBV9 and TRBJ1-4; D is perhaps TRBD1 (5 bases). Per the germline V gene, CDR1 is SGDLS and CDR2 is YYNGEE. V lost 0 bases to trimming and J lost 12 bases, with 18 bases between them. The CDR3 covers 15 residues. DNA for the CDR3: TGTGCCAGCAGCGTAGGGGAGGGAGTAGGGGTGCAACTGTTTTTT. It is translated as CASSVGEGVGVQLFF.

The chain combines TRBV27 with TRBJ1-1; D might be TRBD1 (5 bases). Germline values: CDR1 MNHEY, CDR2 SMNVEV (reference sequence). CDR3 length: 14 residues. Trimming removed 5 bases at V and 7 bases at J, with 17 bases between. The chain's CDR3 is CASSRQSSGLEAFF. CDR3 coding DNA: TGTGCCAGCAGTAGACAGAGCTCGGGCCTTGAAGCTTTCTTT.

The chain has TRBV2 and TRBJ1-2; no reliable D call. The CDR3 length is 14 residues. Germline loops: CDR1 SNHLY, CDR2 FYNNEI. The V end lost 6 bases, the J end lost 2 bases, and 13 bases lay between the germline ends. In DNA form, the CDR3 reads TGTGCCAGCAGAAACCTTGAGCGGAACTATGGCTACACCTTC. Translated: CASRNLERNYGYTF.

The chain is built from TRBV28 and TRBJ2-7; the match to TRBD1 covers 9 bases. The CDR3 has 17 residues. V was pared by 6 bases and J by 2 bases, with 14 bases of the junction left unmatched. Germline V gene sequence: CDR1 MDHEN, CDR2 SYDVKM. CDR3 DNA sequence: TGTGCCAGCAGCTCCCATACCGGGACAGGGATTACCTACGAGCAGTACTTC. This sequence encodes CASSSHTGTGITYEQYF.

The table lists this clone with a few counts. This rearrangement joins TRBV11-2 to TRBJ1-1; D might be TRBD1 (6 bases). Germline lookup yields CDR1 SGHAT and CDR2 FQNNGV. Trimming cost V 1 base and J 4 bases, with 10 bases left between them. This CDR3 comprises 14 residues. The CDR3, as DNA: TGTGCCAGCAGCTTAGGGGGGCGCGGCACTGAAGCTTTCTTT. Translated: CASSLGGRGTEAFF. The variable domain in full, with the rest retrieved from reference TRBV11-2 and TRBJ1-1, is EAGVAQSPRYKIIEKRQSVAFWCNPISGHATLYWYQQILGQGPKLLIQFQNNGVVDDSQLPKDRFSAERLKGVDSTLKIQPAKLEDSAVYLCASSLGGRGTEAFFGQGTRLTVV.

The chain carries TRBV12-5 and TRBJ2-1; D might be TRBD2 (6 bases). The V gene lost 0 bases and the J gene lost 9 bases, with 12 bases spanning the gap. Per germline, CDR1 LGHNT and CDR2 FRNRAP. This CDR3 is built from 14 residues. CDR3 region: CASGLVGGIGEQFF. The CDR3 DNA reads TGTGCTAGTGGTTTGGTAGGAGGGATCGGTGAGCAGTTCTTC.

V is TRBV28 and J is TRBJ2-1; 11 bases line up with TRBD2. V lost 4 bases to trimming and J lost 4 bases; unmatched junction nucleotides: 9. Germline V gene lookup returns CDR1 MDHEN and CDR2 SYDVKM. The CDR3 runs 17 residues. The CDR3 sequence: CASSSPRLAGRYNEQFF. DNA of the CDR3: TGTGCCAGCAGTTCCCCCCGACTAGCGGGGAGATACAATGAGCAGTTCTTC.

The gene calls are TRBV10-3 and TRBJ1-5; 7 nucleotides line up with TRBD1. The CDR3 has 14 amino acids. Germline V gene data show CDR1 as ENHRY and CDR2 as SYGVKD. V lost 4 bases, J lost 6 bases, and 6 bases stayed unmatched. Here the CDR3 DNA reads TGTGCCATCAGTGGACAGGGTGGCATTCAGCCCCAGCATTTT. It translates to CAISGQGGIQPQHF.

The CDR3 DNA is TGTGCCGCCAAAAGGGGAGAGACCCAGTACTTC. It is translated as CAAKRGETQYF. V and J are TRBV6-5 and TRBJ2-5, with D maybe TRBD1 (5 bases). The germline V gene encodes CDR1 MNHEY and CDR2 SVGAGI. The CDR3 is 11 residues long. The V gene lost 11 bases and the J gene lost 4 bases, with 11 bases spanning the gap.

The J gene is TRBJ2-7, the V gene TRBV7-8, with 10 bases that match TRBD1. The junction had 3 bases not matched to a gene; V was cut back by 1 base and J by 3 bases. The CDR3 has 15 amino acids. Germline-derived CDR1 and CDR2 are SGHVS and FQNEAQ. The DNA for the CDR3 is TGTGCCAGCAGCTTAGGACAGGGGGCTAACTACGAGCAGTACTTC. Amino acids: CASSLGQGANYEQYF.